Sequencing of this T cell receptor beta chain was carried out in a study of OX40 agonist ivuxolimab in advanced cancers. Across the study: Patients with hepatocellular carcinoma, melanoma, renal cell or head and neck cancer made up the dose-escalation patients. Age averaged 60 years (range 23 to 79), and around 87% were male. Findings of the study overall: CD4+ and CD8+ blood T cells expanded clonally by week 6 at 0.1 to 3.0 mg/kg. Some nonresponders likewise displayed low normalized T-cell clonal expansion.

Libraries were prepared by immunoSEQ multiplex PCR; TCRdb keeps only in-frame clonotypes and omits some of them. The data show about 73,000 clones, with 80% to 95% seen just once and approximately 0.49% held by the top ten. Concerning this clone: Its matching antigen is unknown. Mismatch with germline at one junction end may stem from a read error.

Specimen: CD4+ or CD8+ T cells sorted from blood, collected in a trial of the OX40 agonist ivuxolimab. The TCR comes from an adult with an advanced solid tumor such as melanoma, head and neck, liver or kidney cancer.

CDR3 loop: CASSLAGEEETQYF. The DNA of the CDR3 is TGTGCTAGCAGCTTAGCGGGAGAGGAAGAGACCCAGTACTTC. The chain is built from TRBV7-7 and TRBJ2-5; the match to TRBD2 covers 9 bases. CDR1 and CDR2 (germline): SSHAT, FNYEAQ (reference sequence). The CDR3 spans 14 residues.